This TCR beta chain was documented in a study of T cells after somatic rescue of genetic block. Repertoires were generated with immunoSEQ multiplex PCR, while TCRdb's copy carries only in-frame clones and drops some. The data show approximately 12,000 clones, with 71% seen just once and less than 15% held by the top ten. The CDR3 is made up of 12 amino acids. Germline V gene sequence: CDR1 ENHRY, CDR2 SYGVKD. The V gene lost 6 bases and the J gene lost 5 bases, with 10 bases spanning the gap. The origin of this receptor is a boy aged 10-17 years. The chain joins TRBV10-3 to TRBJ2-5, with D maybe TRBD2 (5 bases). The sample was peripheral blood mononuclear cells (PBMCs). DNA for the CDR3: TGTGCCATCAGCCGGGGTGGTGAGACCCAGTACTTC. Its translation: CAISRGGETQYF.